This passage covers 30 T cell receptor beta chains from one sample sequenced in a study of technical replicates of blood from a few donors. Generated by immunoSEQ multiplex PCR, the TCRdb table keeps only in-frame clones and is missing some. The table lists around 68,000 clones, roughly nine tenths of them singletons, with 0.3% to 0.4% in the top ten. Sequencing used T cells isolated from PBMCs. The receptors come from a human donor in good health. Some clones in this sample may be carry-over from other donors' samples.

The J gene is TRBJ1-6, the V gene TRBV5-1; 9 bases match TRBD1. V was pared by 2 bases and J by 6 bases, with 6 bases of the junction left unmatched. The CDR3 has 16 residues. In germline, CDR1 is SGHRS, CDR2 YFSETQ. The CDR3 coding sequence is TGCGCCAGCAGCTTAAATCCGGGACAGGGTAATTCACCCCTCCACTTT. It encodes CASSLNPGQGNSPLHF.

This chain joins TRBV12-5 and TRBJ2-7; D perhaps matches TRBD2 (5 bases). Germline V gene lookup returns CDR1 LGHNT and CDR2 FRNRAP. The CDR3 runs to 17 residues. Trimming removed 6 bases from V and 0 bases from J, with 21 bases in between. The CDR3 sequence: CASGQWTEAVGSYEQYF. The CDR3 bases are TGTGCTAGTGGCCAGTGGACGGAGGCGGTCGGCTCCTACGAGCAGTACTTC.

The rearrangement links TRBV7-9 to TRBJ2-5, with D possibly being TRBD1 (6 bases). V lost 6 bases and J 7 bases, leaving 33 bases between the germline ends. The CDR3 is 19 residues long. The V gene's germline CDR1 is SEHNR and CDR2 FQNEAQ (reference sequence). The CDR3 reads CASRPGFRGKIMGVRTQYF. CDR3 nucleotides: TGTGCCAGCAGACCCGGCTTCAGGGGCAAGATTATGGGGGTTCGGACCCAGTACTTC.

V usage is TRBV2 and J usage is TRBJ1-5, with 8 positions matching TRBD1. The CDR3 length is 16 residues. Germline CDR1 is SNHLY and CDR2 is FYNNEI. Trimming cost V 2 bases and J 8 bases; bases outside gene matches: 11. Here the CDR3 reads CASSESPGGLGKPQHF. DNA for the CDR3: TGTGCCAGCAGTGAATCCCCAGGGGGCCTTGGGAAGCCCCAGCATTTT.

This clone was counted a single time. V and J are TRBV6-5 and TRBJ2-5, with D hard to call. Germline V gives CDR1 MNHEY, CDR2 SVGAGI. The CDR3 extends over 12 amino acids. With 4 bases removed from V and 3 bases from J, the gap between germline ends came to 6 bases. CDR3 loop: CASSSIEETQYF. As DNA, the CDR3 is TGTGCCAGCAGTTCCATTGAAGAGACCCAGTACTTC.

V is TRBV6-1 and J is TRBJ2-7; no definite D call. Germline V CDR1 and CDR2: MNHNS, SASEGT. Trimming shortened V by 7 bases and J by 3 bases, and 19 bases separated the two germline ends. The CDR3 is 15 amino acids. As DNA, the CDR3 is TGTGCCAGCATTACACCCTCCCCCAGGTTCTACGAGCAGTACTTC. It is translated as CASITPSPRFYEQYF.

The CDR3: CASSFGHSPSYNEQFF. In nucleotides, the CDR3 is TGTGCCAGCAGTTTCGGACACTCACCCTCCTACAATGAGCAGTTCTTC. The chain combines TRBV27 with TRBJ2-1, with TRBD1 as a possible D gene (5 bases). This CDR3 contains 16 residues. V lost 3 bases to trimming and J lost 0 bases, with 12 bases between them. The germline V gene has CDR1 MNHEY and CDR2 SMNVEV (reference sequence).

The chain uses TRBV4-1 and TRBJ2-5; the match to TRBD2 covers 12 bases. Per the germline V gene, CDR1 is MGHRA and CDR2 is YSYEKL. CDR3 length equals 21 residues. Unmatched junction bases numbered 20, after V lost 1 base and J lost 5 bases. CDR3: CASSQVSAWLAGGTLRETQYF. The CDR3 DNA is TGCGCCAGCAGCCAAGTATCAGCCTGGCTAGCGGGAGGGACGTTGCGGGAGACCCAGTACTTC.

Only one count was recorded for this clone. The CDR3: CAWGPGNEQFF. CDR3 DNA: TGTGCCTGGGGCCCGGGTAATGAGCAGTTCTTC. This sequence joins TRBV30 and TRBJ2-1; D is undetermined. Per germline, CDR1 GTSNPN and CDR2 SVGIG (reference sequence). The CDR3 covers 11 residues. V was cut by 5 bases and J by 7 bases, with 9 bases left in between.

The V gene is TRBV4-1, the J gene TRBJ2-4; D perhaps matches TRBD2 (6 bases). V was clipped by 1 base and J by 6 bases, with 16 bases between them. This CDR3 comprises 16 residues. Germline values: CDR1 MGHRA, CDR2 YSYEKL. CDR3 residues: CASSQVGRGGGNIQYF. In DNA, the CDR3 is TGCGCCAGCAGCCAAGTAGGTAGGGGAGGCGGAAACATTCAGTACTTC.

The J gene is TRBJ2-5, the V gene TRBV5-6, with 10 positions matching TRBD1. The junction had 15 bases not matched to a gene; V was cut back by 5 bases and J by 5 bases. Germline CDR1 and CDR2: SGHDT and YYEEEE. This CDR3 comprises 17 residues. The CDR3 bases are TGTGCCAGCAGATCCGGGACAGGGGTATCGAATGTGGAGACCCAGTACTTC. Translated, it gives CASRSGTGVSNVETQYF.

This rearrangement joins TRBV4-1 to TRBJ2-2; D is ambiguous. The V end lost 0 bases, the J end lost 3 bases, and 5 bases lay between the germline ends. This CDR3 comprises 14 residues. Germline CDR1 MGHRA, CDR2 YSYEKL. The CDR3, as DNA: TGCGCCAGCAGCCAAGATCCTTACACCGGGGAGCTGTTTTTT. Protein product: CASSQDPYTGELFF.

The table lists this clone with a count of one. In DNA, the CDR3 is TGCGCCAGCAGCGGAGGTGACAGGGCCGACTATGGCTACACCTTC. Translating it yields CASSGGDRADYGYTF. The chain joins TRBV5-1 to TRBJ1-2, with TRBD1 identical over 7 bases. V dropped 4 bases and J dropped 3; count of bases not matched to a gene: 9. CDR3 length: 15 amino acids. In germline, CDR1 is SGHRS, CDR2 YFSETQ. The full variable domain, rest sourced from reference TRBV5-1 and TRBJ1-2, is KAGVTQTPRYLIKTRGQQVTLSCSPISGHRSVSWYQQTPGQGLQFLFEYFSETQRNKGNFPGRFSGRQFSNSRSEMNVSTLELGDSALYLCASSGGDRADYGYTFGSGTRLTVV.

The CDR3 reads CASSLETIKQFF. The CDR3 region has the DNA TGTGCCAGCAGCTTAGAAACAATTAAGCAGTTCTTC. This chain connects TRBV7-9 to TRBJ2-1; no reliable D call. CDR1 and CDR2 (germline): SEHNR, FQNEAQ (reference sequence). The CDR3 consists of 12 residues. V was clipped by 1 base and J by 11 bases, with 9 bases between them.

V is TRBV30 and J is TRBJ1-3, with D perhaps TRBD1 (6 bases). Trimming removed 1 base from V and 4 bases from J, with 11 bases in between. The germline V gene encodes CDR1 GTSNPN and CDR2 SVGIG (reference sequence). This CDR3 is 14 amino acids long. The CDR3 DNA is TGTGCCTGGAGTGACCCAGGGGCCGGAAACACCATATATTTT. As protein: CAWSDPGAGNTIYF.

The chain carries TRBV4-2 and TRBJ2-1; D unresolved. The CDR3 runs to 11 residues. Germline V gene sequence: CDR1 LGHNA, CDR2 YNFKEQ. Trimming pared 4 bases from V and 7 bases from J, leaving 5 bases between. The CDR3 protein is CASSLQNEQFF. CDR3 bases: TGTGCCAGCAGCCTCCAAAATGAGCAGTTCTTC.

The genes are TRBV7-9 and TRBJ1-2, with D unclear. CDR3 length: 12 amino acids. Trimming removed 1 base from V and 6 bases from J, with 6 bases in between. Germline V gene lookup returns CDR1 SEHNR and CDR2 FQNEAQ (reference sequence). This chain's CDR3 is CASSLVENGYTF. CDR3 bases: TGTGCCAGCAGCTTAGTCGAGAATGGCTACACCTTC. The whole variable domain, remainder taken from reference TRBV7-9 and TRBJ1-2, is DTGVSQNPRHKITKRGQNVTFRCDPISEHNRLYWYRQTLGQGPEFLTYFQNEAQLEKSRLLSDRFSAERPKGSFSTLEIQRTEQGDSAMYLCASSLVENGYTFGSGTRLTVV.

This chain connects TRBV11-1 to TRBJ2-3; 7 nucleotides line up with TRBD1. The ends lost 8 bases at V and 0 bases at J; junction bases unmatched: 11. The germline gives CDR1 SGHAT, CDR2 FQDESV (reference sequence). The CDR3 runs to 16 residues. The CDR3 spells CASRGQLGISTDTQYF. The CDR3 coding sequence is TGTGCCAGCCGGGGACAGCTAGGAATTAGCACAGATACGCAGTATTTT. Full variable domain (missing parts from reference TRBV11-1 and TRBJ2-3): EAEVAQSPRYKITEKSQAVAFWCDPISGHATLYWYRQILGQGPELLVQFQDESVVDDSQLPKDRFSAERLKGVDSTLKIQPAELGDSAMYLCASRGQLGISTDTQYFGPGTRLTVL.

The chain combines TRBV5-5 with TRBJ2-1; a weak D match, TRBD2 (5 bases). V dropped 4 bases and J dropped 0 bases, with 8 bases sitting between them. The CDR3 sequence is 14 residues long. CDR1 is SGHKS, CDR2 YYEKEE, per germline (reference sequence). CDR3 region: CASSLRDSYNEQFF. CDR3 nucleotides: TGTGCCAGCAGCCTCCGGGACTCCTACAATGAGCAGTTCTTC.

The chain carries TRBV11-2 and TRBJ2-7; the match to TRBD2 covers 7 bases. The V and J ends lost 3 bases and 3 bases, in that order; junction bases with no gene match: 8. The CDR3 totals 15 residues. Germline-derived CDR1 and CDR2 are SGHAT and FQNNGV. This chain's CDR3 is CASSFGRTPNYEQYF. CDR3 bases: TGTGCCAGCAGCTTCGGGAGGACTCCAAACTACGAGCAGTACTTC.

The genes are TRBV5-1 and TRBJ1-1, with 8 bases fitting TRBD1. Trimming cost V 4 bases and J 2 bases; bases outside gene matches: 13. CDR3 length equals 17 residues. CDR1 and CDR2 from the germline V gene are SGHRS and YFSETQ. This CDR3 is CASSLSRLGQGNTEAFF. The CDR3 DNA follows: TGCGCCAGCAGCCTTTCCCGTCTTGGACAGGGAAACACTGAAGCTTTCTTT.

The chain carries TRBV28 and TRBJ2-7, with D possibly being TRBD2 (5 bases). The germline CDR1 and CDR2 sequences are MDHEN and SYDVKM. The V gene lost 7 bases and the J gene lost 5 bases, with 21 bases spanning the gap. The CDR3 runs 15 residues. CDR3 coding DNA: TGTGCCAGCACCTCCCTCCGGGGTAGGTCCCACGAGCAGTACTTC. Translated: CASTSLRGRSHEQYF.

This chain uses TRBV11-2 with TRBJ2-7, with D perhaps TRBD1 (6 bases). Trimming removed 1 base from V and 4 bases from J, with 14 bases in between. The CDR3 consists of 15 residues. Germline V gene lookup returns CDR1 SGHAT and CDR2 FQNNGV. The CDR3 is CASSLVQGNTYEQYF. The CDR3 DNA sequence: TGTGCCAGCAGCTTAGTGCAGGGGAACACTTACGAGCAGTACTTC.

The V and J genes are TRBV6-1 and TRBJ1-5, with D unresolved. Trimming stripped 3 bases from V and 4 bases from J, with 7 bases between. Germline V gene lookup returns CDR1 MNHNS and CDR2 SASEGT. The CDR3 covers 13 residues. CDR3 protein: CASSELENQPQHF. The CDR3 DNA sequence: TGTGCCAGCAGTGAGCTAGAGAATCAGCCCCAGCATTTT.

V is TRBV11-3 and J is TRBJ2-7; 7 bases match TRBD1. Germline assignment: CDR1 SGHNT and CDR2 YENEEA. V was clipped by 11 bases and J by 4 bases; unmatched bases: 11. This CDR3 has 13 residues. The CDR3 loop reads CASSGRGPYEQYF. Written as DNA, the CDR3 is TGTGCCTCCTCGGGAAGGGGGCCGTACGAGCAGTACTTC.

The chain links TRBV4-1 to TRBJ2-1; D is undetermined. Germline CDR1 is MGHRA and CDR2 is YSYEKL. The ends were cut back, 4 bases at V and 1 base at J, with 11 bases in the middle. CDR3 length: 15 residues. CDR3 amino acids: CASSPVAGSYNEQFF. For the CDR3, the DNA is TGCGCCAGCAGCCCGGTAGCCGGTTCCTACAATGAGCAGTTCTTC.

This clone has just one count. This chain connects TRBV4-1 to TRBJ2-6; the match to TRBD1 covers 7 bases. CDR1 MGHRA and CDR2 YSYEKL come from the germline V gene. Germline trimming cut 0 bases from V and 0 bases from J; bases unmatched to any gene: 5. CDR3 length equals 18 residues. The CDR3 protein is CASSQEFGTASGANVLTF. The CDR3 DNA sequence: TGCGCCAGCAGCCAAGAATTTGGGACAGCCTCTGGGGCCAACGTCCTGACTTTC.

This chain connects TRBV30 to TRBJ1-1; D gene uncertain. Germline values: CDR1 GTSNPN, CDR2 SVGIG (reference sequence). The CDR3 runs 13 residues. Trimming left V 0 bases short and J 1 base short, with 6 bases between. CDR3: CAWSVLTNTEAFF. In nucleotides, the CDR3 is TGTGCCTGGAGTGTTCTAACGAACACTGAAGCTTTCTTT.

The rearrangement joins TRBV14 to TRBJ2-3, with D uncertain. Trimming removed 3 bases at V and 4 bases at J, with 11 bases between. This CDR3 contains 14 residues. Per the germline V gene, CDR1 is SGHDN and CDR2 is FVKESK. The CDR3 reads CASSQTPPPDTQYF. Here the CDR3 DNA reads TGTGCCAGCAGCCAGACTCCTCCCCCAGATACGCAGTATTTT.

The J gene is TRBJ2-7, the V gene TRBV28; D unresolved. Trimming removed 3 bases at V and 0 bases at J, with 9 bases between. Germline CDR1 and CDR2: MDHEN and SYDVKM. This CDR3 contains 14 residues. The CDR3 sequence: CASSFVVDSYEQYF. Here the CDR3 DNA reads TGTGCCAGCAGTTTCGTAGTTGACTCCTACGAGCAGTACTTC.